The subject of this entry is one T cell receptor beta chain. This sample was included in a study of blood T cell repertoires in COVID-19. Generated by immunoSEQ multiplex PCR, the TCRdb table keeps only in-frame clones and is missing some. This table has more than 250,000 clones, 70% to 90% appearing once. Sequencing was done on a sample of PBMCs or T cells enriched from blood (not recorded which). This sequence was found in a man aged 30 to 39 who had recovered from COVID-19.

The chain's CDR3 is CASSPTRDRLHF. The CDR3 DNA sequence: TGCGCCAGCAGTCCGACCCGGGACAGACTCCACTTT. The chain uses TRBV23-1 and TRBJ1-6; 7 positions match TRBD1. TRBV23-1 is filed as an ORF, its function uncertain. Trimming took 4 bases from V and 16 from J; bases not matched to a gene: 7. The CDR3 contains 12 residues.